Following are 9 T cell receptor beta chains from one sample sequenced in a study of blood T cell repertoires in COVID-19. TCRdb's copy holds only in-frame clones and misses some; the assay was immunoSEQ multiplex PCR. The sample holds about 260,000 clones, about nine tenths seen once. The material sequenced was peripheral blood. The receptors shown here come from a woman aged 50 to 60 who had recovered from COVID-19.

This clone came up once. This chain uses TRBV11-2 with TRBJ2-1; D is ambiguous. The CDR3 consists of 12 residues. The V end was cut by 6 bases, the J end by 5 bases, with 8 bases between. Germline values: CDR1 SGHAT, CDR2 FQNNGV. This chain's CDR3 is CASRQENNEQFF. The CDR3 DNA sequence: TGTGCCAGCAGACAAGAAAACAATGAGCAGTTCTTC.

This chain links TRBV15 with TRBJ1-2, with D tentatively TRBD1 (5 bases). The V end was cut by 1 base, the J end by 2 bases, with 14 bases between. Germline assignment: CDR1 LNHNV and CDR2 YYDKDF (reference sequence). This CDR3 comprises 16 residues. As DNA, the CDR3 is TGTGCCACCAGCAGAGTAAGGAGGGGATCGAACTATGGCTACACCTTC. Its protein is CATSRVRRGSNYGYTF. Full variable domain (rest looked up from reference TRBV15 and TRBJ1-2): DAMVIQNPRYQVTQFGKPVTLSCSQTLNHNVMYWYQQKSSQAPKLLFHYYDKDFNNEADTPDNFQSRRPNTSFCFLDIRSPGLGDTAMYLCATSRVRRGSNYGYTFGSGTRLTVV.

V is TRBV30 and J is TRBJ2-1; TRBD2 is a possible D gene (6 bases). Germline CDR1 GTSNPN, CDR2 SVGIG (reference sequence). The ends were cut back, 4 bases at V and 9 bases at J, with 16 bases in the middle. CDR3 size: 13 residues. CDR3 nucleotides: TGTGCCTGGAACCCGGGGGTGTCGGGTGAGCAGTTCTTC. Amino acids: CAWNPGVSGEQFF.

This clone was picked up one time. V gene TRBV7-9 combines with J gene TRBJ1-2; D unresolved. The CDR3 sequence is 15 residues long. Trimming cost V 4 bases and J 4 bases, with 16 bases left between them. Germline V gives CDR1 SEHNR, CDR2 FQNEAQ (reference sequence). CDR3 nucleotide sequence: TGTGCCAGCAGCTCCGGGTTCCCCGGGAGCTATGGCTACACCTTC. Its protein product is CASSSGFPGSYGYTF. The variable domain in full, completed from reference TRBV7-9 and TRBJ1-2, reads DTGVSQNPRHKITKRGQNVTFRCDPISEHNRLYWYRQTLGQGPEFLTYFQNEAQLEKSRLLSDRFSAERPKGSFSTLEIQRTEQGDSAMYLCASSSGFPGSYGYTFGSGTRLTVV.

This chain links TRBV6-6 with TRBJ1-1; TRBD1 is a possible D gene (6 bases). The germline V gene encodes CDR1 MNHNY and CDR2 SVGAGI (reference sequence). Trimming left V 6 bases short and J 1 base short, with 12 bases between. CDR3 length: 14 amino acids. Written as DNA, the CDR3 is TGTGCCAGCAGAAATCGACAGGAGAACACTGAAGCTTTCTTT. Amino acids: CASRNRQENTEAFF.

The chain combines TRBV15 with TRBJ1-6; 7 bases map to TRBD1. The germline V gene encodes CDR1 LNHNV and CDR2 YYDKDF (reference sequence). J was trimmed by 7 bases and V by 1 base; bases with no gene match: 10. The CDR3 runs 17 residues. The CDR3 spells CATSRGYPGQRNSPLHF. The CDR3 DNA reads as TGTGCCACCAGCAGAGGATACCCGGGACAGCGAAATTCACCCCTCCACTTT.

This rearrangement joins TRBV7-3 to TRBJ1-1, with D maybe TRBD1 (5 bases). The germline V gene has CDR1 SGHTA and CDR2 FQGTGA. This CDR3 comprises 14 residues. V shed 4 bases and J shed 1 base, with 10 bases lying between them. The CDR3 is CASSYLGPNTEAFF. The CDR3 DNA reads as TGTGCCAGCAGCTACCTGGGGCCGAACACTGAAGCTTTCTTT. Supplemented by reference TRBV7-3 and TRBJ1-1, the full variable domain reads GAGVSQTPSNKVTEKGKYVELRCDPISGHTALYWYRQSLGQGPEFLIYFQGTGAADDSGLPNDRFFAVRPEGSVSTLKIQRTERGDSAVYLCASSYLGPNTEAFFGQGTRLTVV.

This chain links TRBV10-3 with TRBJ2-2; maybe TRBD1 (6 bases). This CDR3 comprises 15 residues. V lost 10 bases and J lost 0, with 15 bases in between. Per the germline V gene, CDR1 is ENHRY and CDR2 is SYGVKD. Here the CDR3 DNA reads TGTGCCAGCAAGACAGGTACTACGAACACCGGGGAGCTGTTTTTT. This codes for CASKTGTTNTGELFF.

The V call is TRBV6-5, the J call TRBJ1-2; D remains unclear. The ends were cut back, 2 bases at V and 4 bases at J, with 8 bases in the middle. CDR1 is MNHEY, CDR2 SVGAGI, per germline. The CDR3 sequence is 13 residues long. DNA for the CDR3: TGTGCCAGCAGTTACACAGATATCTATGGCTACACCTTC. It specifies CASSYTDIYGYTF.